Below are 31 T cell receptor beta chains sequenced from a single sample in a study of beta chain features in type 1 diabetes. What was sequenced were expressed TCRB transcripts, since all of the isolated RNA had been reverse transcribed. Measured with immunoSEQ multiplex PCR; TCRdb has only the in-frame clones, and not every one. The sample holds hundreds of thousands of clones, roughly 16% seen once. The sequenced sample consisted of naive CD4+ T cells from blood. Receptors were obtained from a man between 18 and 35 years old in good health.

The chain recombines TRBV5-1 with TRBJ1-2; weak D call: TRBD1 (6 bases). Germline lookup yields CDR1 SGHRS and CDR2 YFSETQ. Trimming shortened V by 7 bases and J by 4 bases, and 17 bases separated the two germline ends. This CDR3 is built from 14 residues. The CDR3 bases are TGCGCCAGCGCCTCAACCGGACAGCCCTATGGCTACACCTTC. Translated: CASASTGQPYGYTF.

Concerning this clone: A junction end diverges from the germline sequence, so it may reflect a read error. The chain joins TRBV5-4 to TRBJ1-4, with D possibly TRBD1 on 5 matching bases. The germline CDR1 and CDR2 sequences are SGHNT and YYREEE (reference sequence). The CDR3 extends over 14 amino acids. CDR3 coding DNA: TGCGCCAGCAGCCAAGGGGCCGAATCTGTGAAACTGTTTTTT. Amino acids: CASSQGAESVKLFF.

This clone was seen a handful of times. The CDR3: CASRIGLAGGINEQFF. CDR3 DNA sequence: TGTGCCAGCAGGATAGGACTAGCGGGAGGGATCAATGAGCAGTTCTTC. The chain has TRBV2 and TRBJ2-1; 15 bases match TRBD2. V lost 6 bases and J lost 6; bases outside the gene matches: 6. In germline, CDR1 is SNHLY, CDR2 FYNNEI. The CDR3 consists of 16 residues.

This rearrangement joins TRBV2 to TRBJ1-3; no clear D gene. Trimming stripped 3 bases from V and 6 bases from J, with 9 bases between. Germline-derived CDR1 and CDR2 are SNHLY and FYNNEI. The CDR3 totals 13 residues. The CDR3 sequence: CASSDFRTNTIYF. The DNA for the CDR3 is TGTGCCAGCAGTGATTTCCGGACAAACACCATATATTTT.

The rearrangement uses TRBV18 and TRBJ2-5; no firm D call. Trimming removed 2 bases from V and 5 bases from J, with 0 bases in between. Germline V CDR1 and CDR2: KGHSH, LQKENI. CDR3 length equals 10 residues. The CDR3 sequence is CASSPETQYF. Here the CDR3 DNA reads TGTGCCAGCTCACCAGAGACCCAGTACTTC.

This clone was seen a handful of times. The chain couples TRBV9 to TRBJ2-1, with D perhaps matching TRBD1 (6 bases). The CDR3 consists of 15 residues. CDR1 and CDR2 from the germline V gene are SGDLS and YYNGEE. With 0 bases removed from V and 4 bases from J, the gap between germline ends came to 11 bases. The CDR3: CASSVGGQLYNEQFF. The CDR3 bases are TGTGCCAGCAGCGTAGGGGGACAACTATACAATGAGCAGTTCTTC.

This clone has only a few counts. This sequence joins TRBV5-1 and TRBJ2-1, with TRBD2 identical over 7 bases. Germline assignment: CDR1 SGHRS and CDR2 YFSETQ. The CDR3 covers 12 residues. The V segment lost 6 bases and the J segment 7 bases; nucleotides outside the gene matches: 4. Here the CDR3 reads CASKAGSNEQFF. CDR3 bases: TGCGCCAGCAAAGCGGGGAGTAATGAGCAGTTCTTC.

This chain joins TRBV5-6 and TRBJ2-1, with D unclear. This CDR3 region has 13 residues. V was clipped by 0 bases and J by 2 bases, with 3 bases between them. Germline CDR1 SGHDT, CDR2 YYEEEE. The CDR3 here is CASSLATYNEQFF. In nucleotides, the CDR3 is TGTGCCAGCAGCTTGGCCACCTACAATGAGCAGTTCTTC.

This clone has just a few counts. This CDR3 reads CAISESAGFSNQPQHF. DNA for the CDR3: TGTGCCATCAGTGAGTCTGCAGGATTCAGCAATCAGCCCCAGCATTTT. The chain recombines TRBV10-3 with TRBJ1-5; D is unclear. Trimming pared 0 bases from V and 1 base from J, leaving 10 bases between. Germline V gene data show CDR1 as ENHRY and CDR2 as SYGVKD. CDR3 length equals 16 residues.

CDR3 protein: CASSVDTGGDIQYF. For the CDR3, the DNA is TGTGCCAGCAGCGTAGATACAGGGGGAGACATTCAGTACTTC. This rearrangement joins TRBV9 to TRBJ2-4; 8 nucleotides line up with TRBD1. Trimming removed 0 bases from V and 8 bases from J; junction bases left unmatched: 4. This CDR3 region has 14 residues. CDR1 is SGDLS and CDR2 is YYNGEE in the germline V gene.

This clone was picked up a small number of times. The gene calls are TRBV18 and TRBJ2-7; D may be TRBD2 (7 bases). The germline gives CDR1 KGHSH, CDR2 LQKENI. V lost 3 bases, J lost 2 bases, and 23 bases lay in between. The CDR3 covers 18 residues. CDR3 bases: TGTGCCAGCTCACCTAGAACAGGGAGGCGGGAGAGAGCCTACGAGCAGTACTTC. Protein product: CASSPRTGRRERAYEQYF.

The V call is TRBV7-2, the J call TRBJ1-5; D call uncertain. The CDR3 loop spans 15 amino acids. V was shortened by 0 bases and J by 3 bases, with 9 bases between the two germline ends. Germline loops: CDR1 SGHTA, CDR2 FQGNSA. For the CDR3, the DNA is TGTGCCAGCAGCTTAGCGGCTCCAACCAATCAGCCCCAGCATTTT. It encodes CASSLAAPTNQPQHF.

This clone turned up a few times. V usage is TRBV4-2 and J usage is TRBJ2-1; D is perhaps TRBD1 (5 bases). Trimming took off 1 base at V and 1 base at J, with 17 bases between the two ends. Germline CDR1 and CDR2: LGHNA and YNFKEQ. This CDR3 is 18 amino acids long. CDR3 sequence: CASSQVNRLVRSYNEQFF. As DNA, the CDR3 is TGTGCCAGCAGCCAAGTGAACAGGTTAGTCCGGTCCTACAATGAGCAGTTCTTC.

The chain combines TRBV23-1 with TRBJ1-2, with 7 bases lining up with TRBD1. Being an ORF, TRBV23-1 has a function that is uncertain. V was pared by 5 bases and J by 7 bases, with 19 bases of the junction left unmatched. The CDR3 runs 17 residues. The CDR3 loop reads CASSNQTGIGPGVGYTF. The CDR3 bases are TGCGCCAGCAGTAACCAGACAGGGATTGGCCCGGGTGTTGGCTACACCTTC.

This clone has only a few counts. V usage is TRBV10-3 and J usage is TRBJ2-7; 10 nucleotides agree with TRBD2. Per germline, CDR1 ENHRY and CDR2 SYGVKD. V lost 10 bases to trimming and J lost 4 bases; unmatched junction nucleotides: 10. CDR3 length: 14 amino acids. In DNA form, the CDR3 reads TGTGCCACACAACTAGCGGGGATCTCATACGAGCAGTACTTC. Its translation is CATQLAGISYEQYF.

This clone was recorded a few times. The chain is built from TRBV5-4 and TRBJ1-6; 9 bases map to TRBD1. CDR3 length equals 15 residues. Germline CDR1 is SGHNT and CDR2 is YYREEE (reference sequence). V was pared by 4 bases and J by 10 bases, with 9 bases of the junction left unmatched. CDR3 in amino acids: CASSRTGTGHSPLHF. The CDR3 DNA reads TGTGCCAGCAGCCGAACCGGGACAGGGCACTCACCCCTCCACTTT. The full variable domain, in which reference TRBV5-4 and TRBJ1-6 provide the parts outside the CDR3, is ETGVTQSPTHLIKTRGQQVTLRCSSQSGHNTVSWYQQALGQGPQFIFQYYREEENGRGNFPPRFSGLQFPNYSSELNVNALELDDSALYLCASSRTGTGHSPLHFGNGTRLTVT.

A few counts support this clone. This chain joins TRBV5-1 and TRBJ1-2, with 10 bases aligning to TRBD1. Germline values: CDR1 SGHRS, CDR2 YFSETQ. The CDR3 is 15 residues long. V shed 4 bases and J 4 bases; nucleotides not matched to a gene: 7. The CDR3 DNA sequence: TGCGCCAGCAGCGTCTTGGGACAGGGGTCCTATGGCTACACCTTC. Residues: CASSVLGQGSYGYTF.

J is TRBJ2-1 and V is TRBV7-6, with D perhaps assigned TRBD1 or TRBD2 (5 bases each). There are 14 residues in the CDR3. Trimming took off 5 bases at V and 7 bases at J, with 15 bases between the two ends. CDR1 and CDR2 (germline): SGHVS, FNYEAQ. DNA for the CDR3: TGTGCCAGCAGCGTGGGACCAAAGGGGAATGAGCAGTTCTTC. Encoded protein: CASSVGPKGNEQFF.

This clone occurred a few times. The CDR3 region is CASRGRGGAADTQYF. The DNA for the CDR3 is TGTGCCAGCAGGGGCCGCGGGGGGGCTGCAGATACGCAGTATTTT. The rearrangement joins TRBV25-1 to TRBJ2-3; TRBD2 agrees at 9 bases. Germline V gives CDR1 MGHDK, CDR2 SYGVNS. The CDR3 contains 15 residues. Trimming at V came to 6 bases and at J to 4 bases, leaving 8 bases not matched to a gene.

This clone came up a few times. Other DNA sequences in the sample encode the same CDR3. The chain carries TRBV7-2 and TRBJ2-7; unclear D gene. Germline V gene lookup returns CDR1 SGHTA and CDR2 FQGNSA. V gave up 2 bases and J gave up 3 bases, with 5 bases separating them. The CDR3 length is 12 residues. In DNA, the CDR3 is TGTGCCAGCAGCTTATGGGGCTACGAGCAGTACTTC. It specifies CASSLWGYEQYF.

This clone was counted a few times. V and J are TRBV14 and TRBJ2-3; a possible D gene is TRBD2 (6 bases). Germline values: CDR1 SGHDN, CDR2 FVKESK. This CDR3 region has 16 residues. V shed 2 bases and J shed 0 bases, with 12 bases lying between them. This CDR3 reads CASSQLVTRSTDTQYF. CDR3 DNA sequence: TGTGCCAGCAGCCAACTGGTGACTAGGAGCACAGATACGCAGTATTTT.

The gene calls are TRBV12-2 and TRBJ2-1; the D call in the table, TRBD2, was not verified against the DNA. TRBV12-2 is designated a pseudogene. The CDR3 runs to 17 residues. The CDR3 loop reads CASRLRKDSRSYNEQFF. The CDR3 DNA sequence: TGTGCAAGTCGCTTAAGGAAGGACTCACGCTCCTACAATGAGCAGTTCTTC.

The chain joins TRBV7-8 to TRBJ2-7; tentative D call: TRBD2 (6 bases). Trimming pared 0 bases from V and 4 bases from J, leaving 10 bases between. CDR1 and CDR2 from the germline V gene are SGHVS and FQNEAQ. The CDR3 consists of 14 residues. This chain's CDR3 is CASSLAGSRYEQYF. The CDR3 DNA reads TGTGCCAGCAGCTTAGCCGGGAGCCGATACGAGCAGTACTTC. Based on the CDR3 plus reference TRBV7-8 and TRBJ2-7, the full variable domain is GAGVSQSPRYKVAKRGQDVALRCDPISGHVSLFWYQQALGQGPEFLTYFQNEAQLDKSGLPSDRFFAERPEGSVSTLKIQRTQQEDSAVYLCASSLAGSRYEQYFGPGTRLTVT.

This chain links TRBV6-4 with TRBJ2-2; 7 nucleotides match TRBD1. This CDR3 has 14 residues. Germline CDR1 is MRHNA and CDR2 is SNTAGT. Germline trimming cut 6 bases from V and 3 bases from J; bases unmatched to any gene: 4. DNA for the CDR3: TGTGCCAGCAGAACACAGGGGTACACCGGGGAGCTGTTTTTT. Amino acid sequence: CASRTQGYTGELFF.

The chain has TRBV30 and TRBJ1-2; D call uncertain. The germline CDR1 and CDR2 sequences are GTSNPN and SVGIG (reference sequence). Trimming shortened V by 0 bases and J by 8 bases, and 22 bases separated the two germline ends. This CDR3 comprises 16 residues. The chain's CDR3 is CAWSVKIELGGRGYTF. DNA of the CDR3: TGTGCCTGGAGTGTAAAGATAGAGCTGGGAGGTAGGGGCTACACCTTC.

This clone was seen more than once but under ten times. CDR3 coding DNA: TGTGCCAGCAGCCTTGGGCGGGAGGGCCGAGATACGCAGTATTTT. Translated, it gives CASSLGREGRDTQYF. This rearrangement joins TRBV9 to TRBJ2-3; 9 bases map to TRBD2. J gave up 5 bases and V 4 bases, and 8 bases lay outside the gene matches. The length of the CDR3 is 15 residues. Germline CDR1 and CDR2: SGDLS and YYNGEE.

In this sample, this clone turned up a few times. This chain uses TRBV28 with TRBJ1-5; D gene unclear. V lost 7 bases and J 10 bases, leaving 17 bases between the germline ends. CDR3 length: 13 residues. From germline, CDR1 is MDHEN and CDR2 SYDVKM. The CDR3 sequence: CASIPAAGGPQHF. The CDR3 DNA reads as TGTGCCAGCATCCCCGCGGCGGGAGGTCCCCAGCATTTT.

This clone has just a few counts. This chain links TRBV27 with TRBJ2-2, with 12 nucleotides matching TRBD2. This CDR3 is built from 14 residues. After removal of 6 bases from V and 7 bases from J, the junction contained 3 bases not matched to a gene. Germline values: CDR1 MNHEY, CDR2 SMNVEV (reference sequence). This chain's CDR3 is CASRKGLAGGELFF. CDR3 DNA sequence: TGTGCCAGCAGAAAGGGACTAGCGGGCGGGGAGCTGTTTTTT.

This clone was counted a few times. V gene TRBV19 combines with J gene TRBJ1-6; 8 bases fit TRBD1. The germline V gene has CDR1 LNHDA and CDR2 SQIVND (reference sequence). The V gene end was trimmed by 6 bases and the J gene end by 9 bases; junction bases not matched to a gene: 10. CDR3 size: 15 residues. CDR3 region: CASSTLGTGISPLHF. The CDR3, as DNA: TGTGCCAGTAGCACCCTTGGGACAGGCATTTCACCCCTCCACTTT.

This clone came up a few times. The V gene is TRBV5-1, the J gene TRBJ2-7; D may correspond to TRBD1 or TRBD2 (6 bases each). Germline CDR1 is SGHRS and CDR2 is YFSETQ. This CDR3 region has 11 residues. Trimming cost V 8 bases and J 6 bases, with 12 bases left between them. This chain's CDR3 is CASGRGGEQYF. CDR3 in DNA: TGCGCCAGTGGCAGGGGAGGCGAGCAGTACTTC.

The CDR3 is CASSQGTAKNTEAFF. The CDR3, as DNA: TGTGCCAGCAGCCAAGGGACGGCTAAGAACACTGAAGCTTTCTTT. This chain links TRBV7-9 with TRBJ1-1, with D perhaps matching TRBD1 (5 bases). Between the trimmed V and J ends, which lost 5 bases and 1 base, there was a span of 14 bases. Germline V gene sequence: CDR1 SEHNR, CDR2 FQNEAQ (reference sequence). CDR3 length: 15 residues.